This T cell receptor (beta chain) appears in the sequencing data of a study of cytomegalovirus exposure and HLA in healthy donors. The donors were in the roughly 130-subject validation cohort, distinct from the roughly 700-subject first cohort. TCRdb's table, derived via immunoSEQ multiplex PCR, lists solely in-frame clones and lacks some. This sample has nearly 110,000 clones, with 88% found just once. The CDR3 covers 15 residues. The V gene end was trimmed by 1 base and the J gene end by 4 bases; junction bases not matched to a gene: 3. CDR1 and CDR2 from the germline V gene are SNHLY and FYNNEI. The sequenced material came from PBMCs. This TCR derives from a woman younger than 35 in good health and CMV-seropositive. The J gene is TRBJ2-2, the V gene TRBV2; 7 positions agree with TRBD2. The CDR3, as DNA: TGTGCCAGCAGTGAAGGGGGGGGGACCACCGGGGAGCTGTTTTTT. The encoded protein is CASSEGGGTTGELFF. Full variable domain (remainder filled in from reference TRBV2 and TRBJ2-2): EPEVTQTPSHQVTQMGQEVILRCVPISNHLYFYWYRQILGQKVEFLVSFYNNEISEKSEIFDDQFSVERPDGSNFTLKIRSTKLEDSAMYFCASSEGGGTTGELFFGEGSRLTVL.